These 10 T cell receptor beta chains were sequenced from one sample in a study of blood T cells in healthy people across ages. PCR was performed a second time for about 6 to 11 cycles using a sample-barcoded 5' primer and a J-beta primer mix. TCRdb processed the 5' RACE reads anew with MiXCR; each CDR3 protein has one entry. The table lists approximately 1,000,000 distinct CDR3 sequences, around two fifths of them singletons. Sequenced: blood. The receptors were sampled from a man between 18 and 35 years old in good health.

In nucleotides, the CDR3 is TGTGCCAGCAGTTTACAGGGGACAAGTATTTTGAAGTACTTC. Encoded protein: CASSLQGTSILKYF. The chain has TRBV27 and TRBJ2-5; the D gene is possibly TRBD1 (6 bases). The CDR3 sequence is 14 residues long. V was trimmed by 2 bases and J by 12 bases, leaving 19 bases between them. CDR1 MNHEY and CDR2 SMNVEV come from the germline V gene (reference sequence).

The chain couples TRBV4-1 to TRBJ1-5; D gene uncertain. The V gene's germline CDR1 is MGHRA and CDR2 YSYEKL. The CDR3 contains 14 residues. V was clipped by 0 bases and J by 6 bases, with 9 bases between them. The CDR3 loop is CASSQELRRQPQHF. The CDR3 DNA sequence: TGCGCCAGCAGCCAAGAATTACGTCGTCAGCCCCAGCATTTT.

This clonotype was seen more than once but under ten times. J is TRBJ2-3 and V is TRBV5-6; 9 nucleotides match TRBD1. The ends lost 1 base at V and 2 bases at J; junction bases unmatched: 5. In germline, CDR1 is SGHDT, CDR2 YYEEEE. The CDR3 is 16 residues long. This CDR3 is CASSLRDRALTDTQYF. CDR3 DNA: TGTGCCAGCAGCTTGAGGGACAGGGCCCTCACAGATACGCAGTATTTT.

This clonotype has just a few counts. The chain is built from TRBV24-1 and TRBJ2-1; TRBD1 agrees at 9 bases. CDR1 is KGHDR, CDR2 SFDVKD, per germline. This CDR3 has 20 residues. With V trimmed by 2 bases and J by 8 bases, 21 bases remained unmatched. The CDR3 loop is CATSDSAGTGIFWDNDEQFF. The CDR3 DNA reads as TGTGCCACCAGTGATTCGGCCGGGACAGGGATTTTTTGGGATAACGATGAGCAGTTCTTC.

This clonotype has only a few counts. This chain joins TRBV4-3 and TRBJ1-1; a weak D match, TRBD1 (6 bases). V lost 0 bases, J lost 0 bases, and 14 bases lay in between. This CDR3 comprises 17 residues. Germline loops: CDR1 LGHNA, CDR2 YSLEER. Written as DNA, the CDR3 is TGCGCCAGCAGCCAAGAGTGGGACACCGATATGAACACTGAAGCTTTCTTT. Protein: CASSQEWDTDMNTEAFF.

The chain carries TRBV7-9 and TRBJ2-1; a possible D gene is TRBD2 (7 bases). V lost 4 bases and J 0 bases, leaving 22 bases between the germline ends. The CDR3 loop spans 19 amino acids. CDR1 is SEHNR, CDR2 FQNEAQ, per germline (reference sequence). CDR3 region: CASSSLSGEGASSYNEQFF. The CDR3 DNA reads as TGTGCCAGCAGCTCACTCTCAGGGGAGGGCGCTAGCTCCTACAATGAGCAGTTCTTC.

The rearrangement uses TRBV20-1 and TRBJ2-5, with 13 bases aligning to TRBD2. Trimming removed 3 bases from V and 0 bases from J; junction bases left unmatched: 1. This CDR3 is built from 15 residues. The germline CDR1 and CDR2 sequences are DFQATT and SNEGSKA (reference sequence). CDR3 nucleotides: TGCAGTGCTAGGGGACTAGCGGGGAACCAAGAGACCCAGTACTTC. Amino acid sequence: CSARGLAGNQETQYF.

The V call is TRBV9, the J call TRBJ2-6, with D tentatively TRBD1 (7 bases). V lost 0 bases, J lost 0 bases, and 10 bases lay in between. From germline, CDR1 is SGDLS and CDR2 YYNGEE. The length of the CDR3 is 17 residues. The CDR3 nucleotides read TGTGCCAGCAGCGTAGCCCAGGGGGGCTCTGGGGCCAACGTCCTGACTTTC. Protein product: CASSVAQGGSGANVLTF.

This clonotype has a handful of counts. V gene TRBV25-1 combines with J gene TRBJ2-3, with 8 bases matching TRBD2. CDR1 and CDR2 from the germline V gene are MGHDK and SYGVNS. V shed 1 base, J shed 5 bases, and the junction held 8 bases outside the gene matches. The CDR3 runs to 16 residues. CDR3 protein: CASSELGSTSVDTQYF. CDR3 coding DNA: TGTGCCAGCAGTGAATTGGGTTCGACTAGCGTAGATACGCAGTATTTT. Full variable domain (rest looked up from reference TRBV25-1 and TRBJ2-3): EADIYQTPRYLVIGTGKKITLECSQTMGHDKMYWYQQDPGMELHLIHYSYGVNSTEKGDLSSESTVSRIRTEHFPLTLESARPSHTSQYLCASSELGSTSVDTQYFGPGTRLTVL.

The chain combines TRBV12-3 or TRBV12-4 with TRBJ1-4; TRBD1 matches at 9 bases. The V and J ends lost 1 base and 4 bases, in that order; junction bases with no gene match: 4. This CDR3 has 16 amino acids. In DNA, the CDR3 is TGTGCCAGCAGTTTAGGCGGGACAGGGCGTAATGAAAAACTGTTTTTT. This gives the protein CASSLGGTGRNEKLFF.